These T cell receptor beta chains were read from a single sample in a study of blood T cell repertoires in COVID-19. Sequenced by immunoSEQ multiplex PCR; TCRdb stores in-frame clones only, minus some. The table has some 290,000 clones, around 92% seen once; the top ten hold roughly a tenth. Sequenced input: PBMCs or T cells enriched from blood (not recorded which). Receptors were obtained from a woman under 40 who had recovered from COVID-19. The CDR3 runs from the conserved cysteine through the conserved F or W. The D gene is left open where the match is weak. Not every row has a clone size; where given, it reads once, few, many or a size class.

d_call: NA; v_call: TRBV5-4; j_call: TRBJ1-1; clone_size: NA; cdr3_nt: TGTGCCAGCAGCTTGTTTCCTCAGGTAAACACTGAAGCTTTCTTT; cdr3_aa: CASSLFPQVNTEAFF
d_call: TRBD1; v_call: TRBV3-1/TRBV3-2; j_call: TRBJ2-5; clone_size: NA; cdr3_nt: TGTGCCAGCAGCCAATCCCAGGGGGCGCGAGAGACCCAGTACTTC; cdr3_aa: CASSQSQGARETQYF
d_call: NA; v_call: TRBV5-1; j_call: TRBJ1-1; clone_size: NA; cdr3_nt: TGCGCCAGCAGCTTCCGCACAAGACAGAACACTGAAGCTTTCTTT; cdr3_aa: CASSFRTRQNTEAFF
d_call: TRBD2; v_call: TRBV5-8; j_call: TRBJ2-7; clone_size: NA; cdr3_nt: TGTGCCAGCAGCTTGGTAGCGGGAGGGAACTACGAGCAGTACTTC; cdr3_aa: CASSLVAGGNYEQYF
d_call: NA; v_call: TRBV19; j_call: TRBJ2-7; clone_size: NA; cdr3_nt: TGTGCCAGTAGCACTGGGACTGGATCCTACGAGCAGTACTTC; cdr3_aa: CASSTGTGSYEQYF
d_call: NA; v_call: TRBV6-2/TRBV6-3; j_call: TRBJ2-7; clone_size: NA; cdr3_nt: TGTGCCAGCAGTGAGGGGCTACAATCGACAGGTCGGGAGCAGTACTTC; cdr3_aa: CASSEGLQSTGREQYF
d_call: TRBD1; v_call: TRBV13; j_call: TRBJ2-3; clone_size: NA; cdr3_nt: TGTGCCAGCAGCTTATGGGGACAGGACACAGATACGCAGTATTTT; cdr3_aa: CASSLWGQDTDTQYF
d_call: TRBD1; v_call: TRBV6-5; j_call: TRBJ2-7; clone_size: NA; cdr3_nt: TGTGCCTCCCGGGAAGGGACAGGGACCTACGAGCAGTACTTC; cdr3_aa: CASREGTGTYEQYF
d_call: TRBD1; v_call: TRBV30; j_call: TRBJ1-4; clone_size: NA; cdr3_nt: TGTGCCTGGAGTACTTCCCCCACAGGGGTGGGCGAAAAACTGTTTTTT; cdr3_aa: CAWSTSPTGVGEKLFF
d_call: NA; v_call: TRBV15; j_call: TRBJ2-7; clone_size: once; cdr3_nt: TGTGCCACCAGCAGAGGCCCCTCGGGATTGACTTACGAGCAGTACTTC; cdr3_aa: CATSRGPSGLTYEQYF
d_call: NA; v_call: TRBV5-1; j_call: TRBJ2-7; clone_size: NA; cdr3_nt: TGCGCCAGCTGCAATGGACAGTCCTACGAGCAGTACTTC; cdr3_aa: CASCNGQSYEQYF
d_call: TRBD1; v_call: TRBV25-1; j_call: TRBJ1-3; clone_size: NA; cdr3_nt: TGTGCCAGCCAAGACCAGGGGGCTCTTTTGGACACCATATATTTT; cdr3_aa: CASQDQGALLDTIYF
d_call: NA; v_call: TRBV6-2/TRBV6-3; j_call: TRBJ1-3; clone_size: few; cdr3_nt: TGTGCCAGCACCCCCCTCTTCGGACACGCTAAATCTGGAAACACCATATATTTT; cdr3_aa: CASTPLFGHAKSGNTIYF
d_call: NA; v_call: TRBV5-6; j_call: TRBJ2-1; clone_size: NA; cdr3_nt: TGTGCCAGCAGACAATCCCCCGGACAGTACAATGAGCAGTTCTTC; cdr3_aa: CASRQSPGQYNEQFF
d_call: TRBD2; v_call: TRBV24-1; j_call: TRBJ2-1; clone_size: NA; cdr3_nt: TGTGCCACCAGTGACATAAGACTAGCGGTCAATGAGCAGTTCTTC; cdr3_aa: CATSDIRLAVNEQFF
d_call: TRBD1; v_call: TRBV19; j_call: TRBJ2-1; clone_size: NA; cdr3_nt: TGTGCCAGTAGTACCCCCGGGACAGGCTACAATGAGCAGTTCTTC; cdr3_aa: CASSTPGTGYNEQFF
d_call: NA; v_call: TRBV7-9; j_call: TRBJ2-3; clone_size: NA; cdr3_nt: TGTGCCAGCAGCTTAGCAGCTAGCCCGACTGATACGCAGTATTTT; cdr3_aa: CASSLAASPTDTQYF
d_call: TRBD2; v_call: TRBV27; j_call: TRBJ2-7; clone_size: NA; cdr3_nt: TGTGCCAGCAGTTCCGGGACTAGCGGGAGCTACGAGCAGTACTTC; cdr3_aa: CASSSGTSGSYEQYF
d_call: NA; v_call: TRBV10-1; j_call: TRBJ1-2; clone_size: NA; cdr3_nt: TGCGCCAGCAGTGAGTCGGTGGGGAGTAACTATGGCTACACCTTC; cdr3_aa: CASSESVGSNYGYTF
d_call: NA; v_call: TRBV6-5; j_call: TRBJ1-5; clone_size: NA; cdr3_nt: TGTGCCAGCATGGGTTATCAGGCCCAGCATTTT; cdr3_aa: CASMGYQAQHF
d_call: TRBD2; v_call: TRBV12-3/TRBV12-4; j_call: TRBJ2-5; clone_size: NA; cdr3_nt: TGTGCCAGCAGCGGACTAGGTCAGGAGACCCAGTACTTC; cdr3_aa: CASSGLGQETQYF
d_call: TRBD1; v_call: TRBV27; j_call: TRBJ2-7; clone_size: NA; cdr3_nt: TGTGCCAGCAGTTTAGGGGACAGGGGGGGCGAGCAGTACTTC; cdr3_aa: CASSLGDRGGEQYF
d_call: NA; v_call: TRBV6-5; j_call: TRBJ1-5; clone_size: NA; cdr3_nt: TGTGCCAGCAGTTCTAGAGACCGAGGAGGGAATCAGCCCCAGCATTTT; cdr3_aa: CASSSRDRGGNQPQHF
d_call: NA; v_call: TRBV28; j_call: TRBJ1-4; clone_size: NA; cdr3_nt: TGTGCCAGCAGTTTATTTGCCGCTGGGACAACCGAAAAACTGTTTTTT; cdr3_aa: CASSLFAAGTTEKLFF
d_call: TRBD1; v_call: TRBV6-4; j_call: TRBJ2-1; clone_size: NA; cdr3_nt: TGTGCCAGCAGTGAGCAGGGACAGGGGTCCTACAATGAGCAGTTCTTC; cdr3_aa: CASSEQGQGSYNEQFF
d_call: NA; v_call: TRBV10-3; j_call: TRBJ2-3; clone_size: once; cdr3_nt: TGTGCCATCAGTGTTGTTCAGGAGGGGATAACAGATACGCAGTATTTT; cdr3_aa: CAISVVQEGITDTQYF
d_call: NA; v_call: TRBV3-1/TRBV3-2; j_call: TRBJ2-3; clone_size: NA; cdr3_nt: TGTGCCAGCAGCCCCATCGTGGGAGCAGTTGTTAAATCAGATACGCAGTATTTT; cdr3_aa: CASSPIVGAVVKSDTQYF
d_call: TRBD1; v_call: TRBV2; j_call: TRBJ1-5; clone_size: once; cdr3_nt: TGTGCCAGCAGCTCGACAGGGTTAAGTCGGCCCCAGCATTTT; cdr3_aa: CASSSTGLSRPQHF
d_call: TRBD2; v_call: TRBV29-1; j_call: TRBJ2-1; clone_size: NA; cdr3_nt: TGCAGCGTGGCATCCGGGACTAGGGATGAGCAGTTCTTC; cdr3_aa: CSVASGTRDEQFF
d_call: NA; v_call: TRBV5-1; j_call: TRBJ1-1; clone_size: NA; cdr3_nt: TGCGCCAGCAGCTTGGATGGTCAGTCGTTCGCTGAAGCTTTCTTT; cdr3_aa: CASSLDGQSFAEAFF
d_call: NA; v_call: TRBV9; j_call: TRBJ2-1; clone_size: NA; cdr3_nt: TGTGCCAGCAGCACCTGGGGCTTACTCGCCAGTGAGCAGTTCTTC; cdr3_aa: CASSTWGLLASEQFF
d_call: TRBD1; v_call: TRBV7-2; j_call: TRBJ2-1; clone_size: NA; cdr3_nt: TGTGCCAGCAGCTCAGCCGGGACAGAAACCTACAATGAGCAGTTCTTC; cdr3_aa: CASSSAGTETYNEQFF
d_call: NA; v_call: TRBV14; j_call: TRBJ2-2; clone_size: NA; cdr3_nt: TGTGCCAGCAGCCAAGTTTTCGGCGGGGAGCTGTTTTTT; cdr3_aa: CASSQVFGGELFF
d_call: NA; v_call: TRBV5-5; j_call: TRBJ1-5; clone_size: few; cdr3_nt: TGTGCCAGCAGCTCGGGCCGGGGATCCGGGACACAGAATCAGCCCCAGCATTTT; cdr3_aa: CASSSGRGSGTQNQPQHF
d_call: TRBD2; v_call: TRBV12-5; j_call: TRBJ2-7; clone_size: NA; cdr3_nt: TGTGCTAGTGCCCCCGGACTAGCGGGAACCCACGAGCAGTACTTC; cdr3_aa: CASAPGLAGTHEQYF
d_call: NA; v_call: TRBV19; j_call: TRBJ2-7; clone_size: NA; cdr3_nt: TGTGCCAGTAGTATTCAGGTCTTC; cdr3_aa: CASSIQVF
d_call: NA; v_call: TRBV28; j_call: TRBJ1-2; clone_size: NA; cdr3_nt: TGTGCCAGCAGTTTAGTGAGTCCAAACTATGGCTACACCTTC; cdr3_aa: CASSLVSPNYGYTF
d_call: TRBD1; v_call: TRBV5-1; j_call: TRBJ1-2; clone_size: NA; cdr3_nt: TGCGCCAGCAGCTACGGGACAGGGCACTATGGCTACACCTTC; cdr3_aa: CASSYGTGHYGYTF
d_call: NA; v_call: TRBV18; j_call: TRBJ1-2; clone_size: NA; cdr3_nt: TGTGCCAGCTCTCCCGGACAGTTCCAGCATGGCTACACCTTC; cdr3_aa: CASSPGQFQHGYTF
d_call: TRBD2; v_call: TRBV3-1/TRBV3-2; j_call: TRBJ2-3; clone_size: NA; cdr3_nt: TGTGCCAGCAGCCATTCCCGGGAGGGGAGCACAGATACGCAGTATTTT; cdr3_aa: CASSHSREGSTDTQYF
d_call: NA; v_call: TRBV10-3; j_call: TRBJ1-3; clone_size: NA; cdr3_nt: TGTGCCATCAGTGAGTCTCAGGGAAACGGAAACACCATATATTTT; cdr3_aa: CAISESQGNGNTIYF
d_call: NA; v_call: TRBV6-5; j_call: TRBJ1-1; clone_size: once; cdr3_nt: TGTGCCAGCAGTTACTCGAGCGGGTCTATCACTGAAGCTTTCTTT; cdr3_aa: CASSYSSGSITEAFF
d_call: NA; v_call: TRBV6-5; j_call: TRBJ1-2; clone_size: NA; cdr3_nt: TGTGCCAGCAGGGACGGGGTCTATGGCTACACCTTC; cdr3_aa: CASRDGVYGYTF
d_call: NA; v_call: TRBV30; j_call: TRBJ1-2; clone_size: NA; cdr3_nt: TGTGCCTGGAGTGTGGCCAGGTCGTATGGCTACACCTTC; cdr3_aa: CAWSVARSYGYTF
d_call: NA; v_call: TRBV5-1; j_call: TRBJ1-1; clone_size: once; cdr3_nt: TGCGCCAGCAGGAGGGGGGGCACTGAAGCTTTCTTT; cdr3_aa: CASRRGGTEAFF
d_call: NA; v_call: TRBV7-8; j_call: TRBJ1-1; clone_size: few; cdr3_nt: TGTGCCAGCAGCTTTTTGGAGATGAACACTGAAGCTTTCTTT; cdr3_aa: CASSFLEMNTEAFF
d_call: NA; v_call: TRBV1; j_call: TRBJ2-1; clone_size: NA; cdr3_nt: TGCACCAGCAGGGTGCGGGAAAGCTACAATGAGCAGTTCTTC; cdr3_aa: CTSRVRESYNEQFF
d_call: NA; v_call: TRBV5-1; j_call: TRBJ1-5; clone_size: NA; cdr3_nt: TGCGCCAGCAGCGCATCAGGGGATGGCAATCAGCCCCAGCATTTT; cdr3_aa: CASSASGDGNQPQHF
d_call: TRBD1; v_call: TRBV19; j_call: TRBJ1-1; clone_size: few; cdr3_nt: TGTGCCAGCGGTGACAGGGGTAAGGACACTGAAGCTTTCTTT; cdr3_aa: CASGDRGKDTEAFF
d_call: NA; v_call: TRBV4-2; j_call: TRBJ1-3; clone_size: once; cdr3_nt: TGTGCCAGCAGCCAAGACCGTCAGGGCATTTCTGGAAACACCATATATTTT; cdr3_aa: CASSQDRQGISGNTIYF
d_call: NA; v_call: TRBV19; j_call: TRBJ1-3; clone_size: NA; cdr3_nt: TGTGCCAGTAGTATGGGGCACTCTGGAAACACCATATATTTT; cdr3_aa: CASSMGHSGNTIYF
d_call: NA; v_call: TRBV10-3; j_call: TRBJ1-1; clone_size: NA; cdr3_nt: TGTGCCATCAAGTTGAGAGATGTCGCTGAAGCTTTCTTT; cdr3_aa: CAIKLRDVAEAFF
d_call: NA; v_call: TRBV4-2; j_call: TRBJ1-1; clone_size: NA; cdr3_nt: TGTGCCAGCAGCCCAAGATCACCGGGAATTCTTGGTCTGACTGAAGCTTTCTTT; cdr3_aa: CASSPRSPGILGLTEAFF
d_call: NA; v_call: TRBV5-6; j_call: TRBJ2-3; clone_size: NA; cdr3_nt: TGTGCCAGCTACGGGAGTCATGCAGATACGCAGTATTTT; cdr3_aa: CASYGSHADTQYF
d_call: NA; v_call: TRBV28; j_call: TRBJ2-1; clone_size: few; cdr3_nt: TGTGCCAGCAGTTTCGCAGGGGATCCTTACATTACGAATGAGCAGTTCTTC; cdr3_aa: CASSFAGDPYITNEQFF
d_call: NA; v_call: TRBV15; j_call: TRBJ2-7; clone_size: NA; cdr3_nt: TGTGCCACCAGCAACGGGATCACCTACGAGCAGTACTTC; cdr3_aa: CATSNGITYEQYF
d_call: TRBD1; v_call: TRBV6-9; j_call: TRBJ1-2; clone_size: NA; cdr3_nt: TGTGCCAGCAGTTCCAGGGACAGGGGCCCCTATGGCTACACCTTC; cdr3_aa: CASSSRDRGPYGYTF
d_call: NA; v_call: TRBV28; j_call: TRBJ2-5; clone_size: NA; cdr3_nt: TGTGCCAGCAGTTTGGTTACTTTGGAAGAGACCCAGTACTTC; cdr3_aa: CASSLVTLEETQYF